The sequence of this T cell receptor (beta chain) was determined in a study of T cell changes during pregnancy in multiple sclerosis (dated by TCRdb to the late 2010s). For the wider study: Changes in the T cell repertoire over the course of pregnancy were examined in this study in women with multiple sclerosis.

The germline ends are 22 bases apart after V is trimmed by 1 base and J by 13 bases. Reading the germline V gene gives CDR1 KGHSH and CDR2 LQKENI. From its cysteine to its phenylalanine, the CDR3 spans 16 amino acids. Only the CDR3 DNA is retained, 48 bases long and in frame from the first base. Libraries were constructed by the immunoSEQ multiplex PCR assay. The table comes from immuneACCESS by way of TCRdb, which keeps in-frame sequences with V and J called. Part of the clones is missing from these tables; in studies checked, under half for an unresolved V gene and the rest for unknown reasons. The sample table records tens of thousands of clones; 90% to 95% of these occur just once. Approximately 0.71% of the sample comes from the top ten. A word on this clone: What antigen it recognizes has not been identified. No much larger clone is present one base from it, and per-base qualities are unavailable.

The V and J genes are TRBV18 and TRBJ1-4, with no confidently assigned D gene. This TCR came from a female donor in good health, enrolled as a control in a pregnancy study. The source was peripheral blood, collected in the third trimester of pregnancy. DNA sequence: TGTGCCAGCTCACCACAGTATGCCGGTGCGGCGGAGTTACTGTTTTTT. The encoded protein is CASSPQYAGAAELLFF.